The 14 T cell receptor beta chains below were found in one sample sequenced in a study of blood T cell repertoires in COVID-19. Assay: immunoSEQ multiplex PCR; the TCRdb copy retains only in-frame clones and omits some. The sample yields 490,000 or so clones, 75% to 90% seen once. The material sequenced was PBMCs or T cells enriched from blood (not recorded which). The receptors stem from a woman aged 55-70 years who had recovered from COVID-19.

The chain employs TRBV6-2 or TRBV6-3 and TRBJ2-2, with D perhaps matching TRBD2 (6 bases). Trimming pared 2 bases from V and 3 bases from J, leaving 16 bases between. This CDR3 contains 17 residues. Germline-derived CDR1 and CDR2 are MNHEY and SVGEGT. In DNA, the CDR3 is TGTGCCAGCAGTTACAGGGTCCGGGGGTTAGACACCGGGGAGCTGTTTTTT. The encoded protein is CASSYRVRGLDTGELFF.

The V call is TRBV5-1, the J call TRBJ2-4; 7 bases align to TRBD1. CDR3 size: 14 residues. The V and J ends lost 4 bases and 7 bases, in that order; junction bases with no gene match: 8. Germline-derived CDR1 and CDR2 are SGHRS and YFSETQ. The CDR3 DNA is TGCGCCAGCAGCCCTACAGGGGAAGGGAACATTCAGTACTTC. Protein product: CASSPTGEGNIQYF.

V is TRBV29-1 and J is TRBJ1-2; D not resolved. Germline V lookup: CDR1 SQVTM, CDR2 ANQGSEA. V lost 6 bases, J lost 11 bases, and 16 bases lay in between. There are 11 residues in the CDR3. The CDR3 DNA sequence: TGCAGCGTCCCAACGGGAGGGTCTTACACCTTC. It translates to CSVPTGGSYTF. Full variable domain (outside the CDR3, taken from reference TRBV29-1 and TRBJ1-2): SAVISQKPSRDICQRGTSLTIQCQVDSQVTMMFWYRQQPGQSLTLIATANQGSEATYESGFVIDKFPISRPNLTFSTLTVSNMSPEDSSIYLCSVPTGGSYTFGSGTRLTVV.

J is TRBJ1-6 and V is TRBV18, with TRBD1 matching over 9 bases. This CDR3 has 16 residues. The trim removed 3 bases at V and 7 bases at J, leaving 7 bases unmatched. Germline CDR1 reads KGHSH; CDR2 reads LQKENI. Written as DNA, the CDR3 is TGTGCCAGCTCACCTTCCGGGACAGGGTGGAATTCACCCCTCCACTTT. Translated: CASSPSGTGWNSPLHF.

V gene TRBV6-5 combines with J gene TRBJ1-1, with D unresolved. Germline assignment: CDR1 MNHEY and CDR2 SVGAGI. This CDR3 has 13 amino acids. The V end lost 8 bases, the J end lost 5 bases, and 15 bases lay between the germline ends. The DNA of the CDR3 is TGTGCCAGCGGGTCCGCGGCGGGGACTGAAGCTTTCTTT. Protein sequence: CASGSAAGTEAFF.

The chain carries TRBV20-1 and TRBJ1-5, with D perhaps TRBD1 (6 bases). CDR3 length: 14 amino acids. Germline V gives CDR1 DFQATT, CDR2 SNEGSKA (reference sequence). Trimming left V 5 bases short and J 5 bases short, with 16 bases between. The DNA of the CDR3 is TGCAGTGCTCGTGGACAGTCATTAGATCAGCCCCAGCATTTT. Encoded protein: CSARGQSLDQPQHF.

The genes are TRBV7-9 and TRBJ1-5, with TRBD1 matching over 7 bases. V shed 3 bases and J 8 bases; nucleotides not matched to a gene: 7. CDR1 is SEHNR, CDR2 FQNEAQ, per germline (reference sequence). The CDR3 length is 14 residues. In nucleotides, the CDR3 is TGTGCCAGCAGCTTGGATACAGGGGTTGAGCCCCAGCATTTT. This encodes CASSLDTGVEPQHF.

CDR3 amino acids: CASSPRTGRNTEAFF. The CDR3 DNA reads as TGTGCCAGTAGTCCCCGGACAGGGCGCAACACTGAAGCTTTCTTT. V gene TRBV19 combines with J gene TRBJ1-1, with TRBD1 matching 8 bases. The CDR3 runs to 15 residues. V dropped 5 bases and J dropped 2; count of bases not matched to a gene: 7. Germline V CDR1 and CDR2: LNHDA, SQIVND (reference sequence).

This clone appeared a few times. J is TRBJ1-1 and V is TRBV7-2; 8 bases are shared with TRBD1. This CDR3 is built from 16 residues. From germline, CDR1 is SGHTA and CDR2 FQGNSA. V shed 5 bases, J shed 0 bases, and the junction held 8 bases outside the gene matches. The CDR3 region is CASSPGQGFMNTEAFF. DNA for the CDR3: TGTGCCAGCAGCCCTGGACAGGGATTCATGAACACTGAAGCTTTCTTT.

The chain links TRBV3-1 (or the pseudogene TRBV3-2) to TRBJ1-5; D ambiguous. Germline lookup yields CDR1 LGHDT and CDR2 YNNKEL (reference sequence). CDR3 length equals 15 residues. Trimming left V 0 bases short and J 1 base short, with 7 bases between. DNA of the CDR3: TGTGCCAGCAGCCAAGATCCGTTAAGCAATCAGCCCCAGCATTTT. It codes for CASSQDPLSNQPQHF.

The chain is built from TRBV5-4 and TRBJ2-7; TRBD1 matches at 8 bases. This CDR3 has 15 residues. The trim removed 4 bases at V and 0 bases at J, leaving 6 bases unmatched. The germline gives CDR1 SGHNT, CDR2 YYREEE (reference sequence). For the CDR3, the DNA is TGTGCCAGCAGCCCGGACAGGGTCAGCTCCTACGAGCAGTACGTC. It specifies CASSPDRVSSYEQYV.

This chain connects TRBV10-3 to TRBJ2-1, with TRBD2 as a possible D gene (7 bases). V was clipped by 6 bases and J by 8 bases, with 17 bases between them. This CDR3 spans 14 amino acids. Germline lookup yields CDR1 ENHRY and CDR2 SYGVKD. The CDR3 DNA reads as TGTGCCATCAGCCGACAGGAAGGGAGGGATGAGCAGTTCTTC. This sequence encodes CAISRQEGRDEQFF.

This clone was observed at least ten times. The chain is built from TRBV6-5 and TRBJ1-6; D is uncertain. This CDR3 region has 13 residues. Trimming cost V 2 bases and J 8 bases, with 7 bases left between them. Germline values: CDR1 MNHEY, CDR2 SVGAGI. The CDR3 protein is CASSYGGYSPLHF. The DNA for the CDR3 is TGTGCCAGCAGTTACGGAGGTTATTCACCCCTCCACTTT.

This chain joins TRBV7-9 and TRBJ2-5; TRBD2 is a possible D gene (6 bases). Germline loops: CDR1 SEHNR, CDR2 FQNEAQ (reference sequence). V dropped 6 bases and J dropped 3 bases, with 17 bases sitting between them. CDR3 length equals 15 residues. In DNA form, the CDR3 reads TGTGCCAGCAGTGCAGGGACTCTTGGGGAAGAGACCCAGTACTTC. It yields the protein CASSAGTLGEETQYF.